These 9 T cell receptor beta chains came from one sample sequenced in a study of identical twins. Each CDR3 protein gets one entry after TCRdb re-called the 5' RACE reads with MiXCR. The repertoire holds around 690,000 distinct CDR3 sequences, with roughly 20% as singletons. The sample was also linked to a second study, of T cells expressing NK-cell markers.

Sequencing was done on a sample of PBMCs. The receptors here all came from a woman under 30 in good health.

The CDR3 DNA sequence: TGCAGTGCTAGAGATAGCGGGCGGGCAGGGTTTGATGAAAAACTGTTTTTT. Its translation: CSARDSGRAGFDEKLFF. V and J are TRBV20-1 and TRBJ1-4, with D perhaps TRBD1 (5 bases). The germline V gene has CDR1 DFQATT and CDR2 SNEGSKA (reference sequence). V lost 0 bases and J lost 6, with 20 bases in between. The length of the CDR3 is 17 residues.

This clonotype was picked up many times. The chain links TRBV12-3 or TRBV12-4 to TRBJ1-2; D not resolved. Trimming pared 3 bases from V and 10 bases from J, leaving 12 bases between. The CDR3 runs to 12 residues. The CDR3 sequence: CASSFGLMAYTF. CDR3 in DNA: TGTGCCAGCAGTTTCGGGCTTATGGCCTACACCTTC.

The chain recombines TRBV4-2 with TRBJ2-5; 8 bases align to TRBD2. Germline V CDR1 and CDR2: LGHNA, YNFKEQ. The trim removed 8 bases at V and 5 bases at J, leaving 13 bases unmatched. CDR3 length: 15 residues. In DNA, the CDR3 is TGTGCCAGCTCCCCGGTGGGACTAGGGTCGGAGACCCAGTACTTC. Translated: CASSPVGLGSETQYF.

This clonotype has just a few counts. The rearrangement links TRBV12-3 or TRBV12-4 to TRBJ2-5; 7 bases map to TRBD1. This CDR3 has 17 amino acids. Trimming removed 2 bases from V and 1 base from J; junction bases left unmatched: 10. The CDR3 DNA reads as TGTGCCAGCAGTTTAAACAGGGGTAGCGCCAGCCAAGAGACCCAGTACTTC. Amino acids: CASSLNRGSASQETQYF.

This clonotype was counted at least ten times. This sequence joins TRBV7-6 and TRBJ1-2; D remains ambiguous. V was cut by 1 base and J by 0 bases, with 6 bases left in between. This CDR3 contains 14 residues. The germline CDR1 and CDR2 sequences are SGHVS and FNYEAQ. CDR3 sequence: CASSLGEANYGYTF. Written as DNA, the CDR3 is TGTGCCAGCAGCTTAGGGGAGGCTAACTATGGCTACACCTTC.

This clonotype was detected a few times. This chain joins TRBV14 and TRBJ2-3; 10 bases map to TRBD1. The CDR3 is 17 residues long. After removal of 1 base from V and 2 bases from J, the junction contained 6 bases not matched to a gene. Germline CDR1 is SGHDN and CDR2 is FVKESK. The CDR3 sequence is CASSQVRGQGNTDTQYF. As DNA, the CDR3 is TGTGCCAGCAGCCAAGTCCGGGGACAGGGGAACACAGATACGCAGTATTTT. Filled out from reference TRBV14 and TRBJ2-3, the complete variable domain reads EAGVTQFPSHSVIEKGQTVTLRCDPISGHDNLYWYRRVMGKEIKFLLHFVKESKQDESGMPNNRFLAERTGGTYSTLKVQPAELEDSGVYFCASSQVRGQGNTDTQYFGPGTRLTVL.

The CDR3 region is CASMGVVQPQHF. CDR3 DNA sequence: TGTGCCAGCATGGGAGTTGTTCAGCCCCAGCATTTT. This chain uses TRBV12-3 or TRBV12-4 with TRBJ1-5; the D is unclear. V was shortened by 7 bases and J by 6 bases, with 10 bases between the two germline ends. CDR3 length: 12 residues.

J is TRBJ2-5 and V is TRBV5-5; D may be TRBD1 (6 bases). Trimming removed 3 bases from V and 3 bases from J, with 9 bases in between. The CDR3 loop spans 13 amino acids. Per the germline V gene, CDR1 is SGHKS and CDR2 is YYEKEE (reference sequence). CDR3 loop: CASSWGREETQYF. The CDR3, as DNA: TGTGCCAGCAGCTGGGGGCGGGAAGAGACCCAGTACTTC.

This chain uses TRBV20-1 with TRBJ1-5; 8 bases are shared with TRBD1. This CDR3 is built from 15 residues. The J segment lost 6 bases and the V segment lost 0 bases, leaving 7 bases of the junction unmatched. The germline gives CDR1 DFQATT, CDR2 SNEGSKA (reference sequence). CDR3 nucleotides: TGCAGTGCTAGAGATCTGCAGGGGGCGTCTCAGCCCCAGCATTTT. Translated: CSARDLQGASQPQHF.